This paragraph reports one T cell receptor (beta chain). The data stem from a study of blood T cell repertoires in COVID-19. The assay was immunoSEQ multiplex PCR, and TCRdb's table has in-frame clones only and misses some. The data show 230,000 or so clones, 84% seen once. The CDR3 is 18 amino acids. Germline loops: CDR1 LGHDT, CDR2 YNNKEL (reference sequence). Trimming took 3 bases from V and 7 from J; bases not matched to a gene: 12. The gene calls are TRBV3-1 (or the pseudogene TRBV3-2) and TRBJ2-7; 16 bases agree with TRBD2. The sequence derives from a man aged 50-60 years who had recovered from COVID-19. Sequenced sample: PBMCs or T cells enriched from blood (not recorded which). The CDR3 DNA reads TGTGCCAGCAGCCACCAGGGACTAGCGGGAGGGCCGGTGTGGGAGCAGTACTTC. Residues: CASSHQGLAGGPVWEQYF.